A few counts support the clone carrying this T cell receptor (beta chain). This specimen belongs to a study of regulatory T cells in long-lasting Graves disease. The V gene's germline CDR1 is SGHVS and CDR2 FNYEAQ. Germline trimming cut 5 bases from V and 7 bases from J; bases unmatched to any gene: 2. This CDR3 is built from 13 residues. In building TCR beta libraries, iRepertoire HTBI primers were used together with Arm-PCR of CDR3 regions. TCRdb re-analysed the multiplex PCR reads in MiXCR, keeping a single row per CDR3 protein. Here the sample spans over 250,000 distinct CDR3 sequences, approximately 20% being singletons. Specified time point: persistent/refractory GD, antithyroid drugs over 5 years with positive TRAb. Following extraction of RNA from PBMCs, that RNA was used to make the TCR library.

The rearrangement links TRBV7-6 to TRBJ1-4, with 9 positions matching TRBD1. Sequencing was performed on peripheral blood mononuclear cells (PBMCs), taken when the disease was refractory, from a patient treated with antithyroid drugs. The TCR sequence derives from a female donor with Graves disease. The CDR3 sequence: CASSQDRGEKLFF. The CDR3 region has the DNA TGTGCCAGCAGCCAGGACAGGGGTGAAAAACTGTTTTTT.